The 30 T cell receptor beta chains below come from one sample, sequenced in a study of T cells in Graves' hyperthyroidism and ophthalmopathy. RNA transcripts were the template for amplifying TCR beta CDR3 regions. Carried out on the TCR CDR3, a first-round RT-PCR used the HTBI primer set. Each CDR3 protein is one row after TCRdb ran MiXCR on the multiplex PCR reads. The profile covers approximately 420,000 distinct CDR3 sequences, with about 16% appearing a single time and roughly 33% taken by the ten largest. Sequencing was done on a sample of blood. Receptors originate from a woman aged 30 to 39 with Graves' hyperthyroidism.

There are many counts of this clonotype. The chain joins TRBV20-1 to TRBJ1-2; tentative D call: TRBD1 (5 bases). The CDR3 has 15 residues. CDR1 is DFQATT and CDR2 is SNEGSKA in the germline V gene (reference sequence). V shed 0 bases and J shed 3 bases, with 14 bases lying between them. The CDR3 sequence: CSARDREQADYGYTF. For the CDR3, the DNA is TGCAGTGCTAGAGATCGGGAACAGGCTGACTATGGCTACACCTTC.

V usage is TRBV10-1 and J usage is TRBJ2-1, with 8 bases that match TRBD2. Trimming removed 4 bases from V and 8 bases from J; junction bases left unmatched: 10. The CDR3 runs 15 residues. Germline loops: CDR1 WNHNN, CDR2 SYGVQD (reference sequence). The CDR3 coding sequence is TGCGCCAGCAGTGCACGGGAGGGCCTACATCATGAGCAGTTCTTC. Translation: CASSAREGLHHEQFF.

This clonotype was seen only a few times. J is TRBJ1-1 and V is TRBV29-1; a possible D gene is TRBD1 (5 bases). CDR1 is SQVTM, CDR2 ANQGSEA, per germline. V was cut by 7 bases and J by 7 bases, with 13 bases left in between. This CDR3 has 11 amino acids. CDR3 coding DNA: TGCAGCGCAAATGGGGGGGATGAAGCTTTCTTT. Its protein is CSANGGDEAFF.

The gene calls are TRBV20-1 and TRBJ2-4, with 10 positions matching TRBD1. CDR3 length: 15 residues. Germline V CDR1 and CDR2: DFQATT, SNEGSKA (reference sequence). With 4 bases clipped from V and 8 bases from J, the junction kept 11 bases outside the gene matches. Written as DNA, the CDR3 is TGCAGTGCTAACGACCCGACAGGGGGCCCTGACATTCAGTACTTC. Protein product: CSANDPTGGPDIQYF.

This clonotype was recorded at least ten times. The genes are TRBV27 and TRBJ1-1; possible D gene TRBD1, 5 bases. V lost 6 bases and J 4 bases, leaving 15 bases between the germline ends. The germline V gene encodes CDR1 MNHEY and CDR2 SMNVEV (reference sequence). The CDR3 spans 14 residues. The CDR3 reads CASSGRGVSTEAFF. As DNA, the CDR3 is TGTGCCAGCAGCGGTAGAGGGGTGTCCACTGAAGCTTTCTTT.

This clonotype has a count of ten or more. The chain recombines TRBV30 with TRBJ2-1; D not certain. V dropped 4 bases and J dropped 10 bases, with 20 bases sitting between them. CDR1 and CDR2 from the germline V gene are GTSNPN and SVGIG (reference sequence). The CDR3 is 14 amino acids. CDR3 nucleotide sequence: TGTGCCTGGACACGACAAGCCCGTACCGGAGAGCAGTTCTTC. Its translation is CAWTRQARTGEQFF.

This clonotype was seen more than once but under ten times. The V call is TRBV11-1, the J call TRBJ2-2; 10 bases line up with TRBD2. The CDR3 loop spans 17 amino acids. Trimming cost V 4 bases and J 1 base; bases outside gene matches: 6. In germline, CDR1 is SGHAT, CDR2 FQDESV (reference sequence). CDR3 protein: CASSSPGLALNTGELFF. The DNA of the CDR3 is TGTGCCAGCAGCTCTCCGGGACTAGCGCTGAACACCGGGGAGCTGTTTTTT.

At least ten counts were recorded for this clonotype. V usage is TRBV5-1 and J usage is TRBJ2-5, with D tentatively TRBD2 (6 bases). The V end lost 4 bases, the J end lost 0 bases, and 7 bases lay between the germline ends. CDR3 length: 13 amino acids. Germline CDR1 is SGHRS and CDR2 is YFSETQ. DNA for the CDR3: TGCGCCAGCAGCCGGGACTACCAAGAGACCCAGTACTTC. This codes for CASSRDYQETQYF. Combining the CDR3 with reference TRBV5-1 and TRBJ2-5 gives the whole variable domain KAGVTQTPRYLIKTRGQQVTLSCSPISGHRSVSWYQQTPGQGLQFLFEYFSETQRNKGNFPGRFSGRQFSNSRSEMNVSTLELGDSALYLCASSRDYQETQYFGPGTRLLVL.

At least ten counts were recorded for this clonotype. The chain is built from TRBV20-1 and TRBJ2-5; 10 bases map to TRBD2. V was pared by 5 bases and J by 2 bases, with 8 bases of the junction left unmatched. This CDR3 has 15 residues. The germline CDR1 and CDR2 sequences are DFQATT and SNEGSKA (reference sequence). As DNA, the CDR3 is TGCAGTGCTCTAGCGGGGGACTACAAACAAGAGACCCAGTACTTC. Its translation is CSALAGDYKQETQYF.

V usage is TRBV4-1 and J usage is TRBJ2-3; 7 bases agree with TRBD1. The V and J ends lost 2 bases and 2 bases, in that order; junction bases with no gene match: 16. Germline V gene sequence: CDR1 MGHRA, CDR2 YSYEKL. This CDR3 spans 19 amino acids. CDR3 coding DNA: TGCGCCAGCAGCCAATGGACGCTTACCGGGACAGACTACACAGATACGCAGTATTTT. Translating gives CASSQWTLTGTDYTDTQYF.

The chain links TRBV9 to TRBJ2-7; 9 positions match TRBD1. V shed 4 bases, J shed 7 bases, and the junction held 12 bases outside the gene matches. This CDR3 is built from 15 residues. Germline V CDR1 and CDR2: SGDLS, YYNGEE. DNA of the CDR3: TGTGCCAGCAGCCCCCCACAGGGGGCGGCGATGGAGCAGTACTTC. This sequence encodes CASSPPQGAAMEQYF. The whole variable domain, filled in from reference TRBV9 and TRBJ2-7, reads DSGVTQTPKHLITATGQRVTLRCSPRSGDLSVYWYQQSLDQGLQFLIQYYNGEERAKGNILERFSAQQFPDLHSELNLSSLELGDSALYFCASSPPQGAAMEQYFGPGTRLTVT.

V usage is TRBV20-1 and J usage is TRBJ2-3, with TRBD2 identical over 14 bases. After removal of 6 bases from V and 8 bases from J, the junction contained 16 bases not matched to a gene. CDR3 length: 17 amino acids. Looked up from germline, CDR1 is DFQATT and CDR2 is SNEGSKA (reference sequence). Here the CDR3 reads CSADRLTSGRDWGTQYF. For the CDR3, the DNA is TGCAGTGCCGACCGCCTGACTAGCGGGAGGGATTGGGGTACGCAGTATTTT.

This clonotype was seen ten or more times. V and J are TRBV20-1 and TRBJ2-7; 8 bases match TRBD2. The junction had 13 bases not matched to a gene; V was cut back by 3 bases and J by 3 bases. Germline V gene lookup returns CDR1 DFQATT and CDR2 SNEGSKA (reference sequence). The CDR3 contains 16 residues. CDR3 bases: TGCAGTGCTAGCCTAGCTCTAGGGACTAGTTACTACGAGCAGTACTTC. It yields the protein CSASLALGTSYYEQYF.

This clonotype appeared a few times. The rearrangement links TRBV11-2 to TRBJ1-6, with 9 bases identical to TRBD1. J lost 9 bases, V lost 2 bases, and 5 bases had no gene match. Germline loops: CDR1 SGHAT, CDR2 FQNNGV. The CDR3 is made up of 15 amino acids. The CDR3 region has the DNA TGTGCCAGCAGCTTATCCGACAGGGGGACTTCACCCCTCCACTTT. Protein: CASSLSDRGTSPLHF. The entire variable domain, with the rest obtained from reference TRBV11-2 and TRBJ1-6, is as follows: EAGVAQSPRYKIIEKRQSVAFWCNPISGHATLYWYQQILGQGPKLLIQFQNNGVVDDSQLPKDRFSAERLKGVDSTLKIQPAKLEDSAVYLCASSLSDRGTSPLHFGNGTRLTVT.

The rearrangement links TRBV12-3 or TRBV12-4 to TRBJ1-2; D remains ambiguous. V gave up 7 bases and J gave up 4 bases, with 7 bases separating them. The CDR3 loop spans 11 amino acids. The CDR3 region is CASKIRYGYTF. CDR3 bases: TGTGCCAGCAAGATCCGCTATGGCTACACCTTC.

There are many counts of this clonotype. V usage is TRBV24-1 and J usage is TRBJ2-7; possibly TRBD1 or TRBD2 for D (6 bases each). This CDR3 contains 16 residues. CDR1 is KGHDR, CDR2 SFDVKD, per germline. Between the trimmed V and J ends, which lost 1 base and 2 bases, there was a span of 14 bases. The CDR3 sequence: CATSDFGRGLPYEQYF. The DNA of the CDR3 is TGTGCCACCAGTGATTTCGGCAGGGGACTGCCCTACGAGCAGTACTTC.

CDR3 DNA: TGTGCCACCAGCGGGGGACTAGCGGGGCACAACTCTGGGGCCAACGTCCTGACTTTC. This codes for CATSGGLAGHNSGANVLTF. The J gene is TRBJ2-6, the V gene TRBV6-1; 13 nucleotides line up with TRBD2. This CDR3 is 19 amino acids long. Germline CDR1 MNHNS, CDR2 SASEGT. J lost 0 bases, V lost 10 bases, and 12 bases had no gene match.

This clonotype has a count of ten or more. The CDR3 region has the DNA TGTGCCAGCAGTTCACCACTAGCGGGAGGGCTTTTGTACGAGCAGTACTTC. Its translation: CASSSPLAGGLLYEQYF. V gene TRBV27 combines with J gene TRBJ2-7; TRBD2 matches at 13 bases. With 4 bases clipped from V and 4 bases from J, the junction kept 10 bases outside the gene matches. This CDR3 has 17 residues. The germline gives CDR1 MNHEY, CDR2 SMNVEV (reference sequence).

This clonotype showed up just a few times. This chain links TRBV7-9 with TRBJ2-7, with TRBD1 matching 7 bases. Germline V lookup: CDR1 SEHNR, CDR2 FQNEAQ (reference sequence). Trimming took 3 bases from V and 1 from J; bases not matched to a gene: 3. The CDR3 runs 14 residues. The CDR3 region is CASSFPGQSYEQYF. CDR3 nucleotides: TGTGCCAGCAGCTTTCCGGGACAGTCCTACGAGCAGTACTTC.

The V and J genes are TRBV29-1 and TRBJ2-2; D is uncertain. Germline V gives CDR1 SQVTM, CDR2 ANQGSEA. V was cut by 4 bases and J by 2 bases, with 8 bases left in between. The CDR3 spans 13 residues. In nucleotides, the CDR3 is TGCAGCGTTGTAGGGCCAAACACCGGGGAGCTGTTTTTT. Protein product: CSVVGPNTGELFF.

This clonotype was counted between two and nine times. J is TRBJ2-3 and V is TRBV4-1; maybe TRBD2 (5 bases). CDR1 is MGHRA, CDR2 YSYEKL, per germline. The V gene lost 3 bases and the J gene lost 2 bases, with 9 bases spanning the gap. The CDR3 length is 14 residues. CDR3 protein: CASSQTDSTDTQYF. Written as DNA, the CDR3 is TGCGCCAGCAGCCAGACGGACTCCACAGATACGCAGTATTTT.

At least ten counts were recorded for this clonotype. The chain has TRBV3-1 and TRBJ1-5; D perhaps matches TRBD1 (6 bases). Trimming cost V 4 bases and J 5 bases, with 9 bases left between them. The CDR3 is made up of 13 amino acids. The germline gives CDR1 LGHDT, CDR2 YNNKEL (reference sequence). In DNA, the CDR3 is TGTGCCAGCAGCCGGACAGCCCATCAGCCCCAGCATTTT. Its protein product is CASSRTAHQPQHF.

This clonotype was counted at least ten times. The gene calls are TRBV30 and TRBJ1-1; D is uncertain. Germline CDR1 reads GTSNPN; CDR2 reads SVGIG (reference sequence). This CDR3 region has 12 residues. Deletions cut 2 bases from V and 7 bases from J, with 11 bases between. This CDR3 is CAWSLGQFEAFF. DNA of the CDR3: TGTGCCTGGAGTCTGGGCCAGTTTGAAGCTTTCTTT.

This clonotype was observed many times. The V gene is TRBV24-1, the J gene TRBJ2-7; no reliable D call. Trimming left V 4 bases short and J 3 bases short, with 3 bases between. Germline V gene lookup returns CDR1 KGHDR and CDR2 SFDVKD. This CDR3 has 11 amino acids. The CDR3 DNA follows: TGTGCCACCAGTGAGCGCTACGAGCAGTACTTC. The encoded protein is CATSERYEQYF.

The chain employs TRBV10-3 and TRBJ2-7; possibly TRBD2 for D (7 bases). This CDR3 is built from 13 residues. Germline V CDR1 and CDR2: ENHRY, SYGVKD. V lost 7 bases and J 2 bases, leaving 12 bases between the germline ends. CDR3 DNA sequence: TGTGCCATCACCGACGGGGGGCCCTACGAGCAGTACTTC. It translates to CAITDGGPYEQYF.

This clonotype was detected only a few times. The chain joins TRBV6-2 or TRBV6-3 to TRBJ2-7, with TRBD2 identical over 8 bases. Germline values: CDR1 MNHEY, CDR2 SVGEGT. This CDR3 spans 16 amino acids. The V and J ends lost 0 bases and 1 base, in that order; junction bases with no gene match: 5. CDR3 sequence (DNA): TGTGCCAGCAGTTACTCGATCCGGGAGGGTTCCTACGAGCAGTACTTC. It is translated as CASSYSIREGSYEQYF.

As regards this clonotype: The germline gene is not matched at one end of the junction; a read error may be the cause. V gene TRBV6-1 combines with J gene TRBJ2-7, with D possibly TRBD1 on 7 matching bases. Germline V gene sequence: CDR1 MNHNS, CDR2 SASEGT. This CDR3 is 15 amino acids long. Written as DNA, the CDR3 is TGTGCCAGCAGTGAACTCGCAGGGGGGACCTACGAGCGGTACTTC. Its translation: CASSELAGGTYERYF.

With respect to this clonotype: The CDR3 does not end in the conserved phenylalanine or tryptophan, so this is likely a read error. This sequence joins TRBV5-5 and TRBJ2-5; tentatively, D is TRBD1 or TRBD2 (5 bases each). The CDR3 contains 13 residues. V lost 5 bases to trimming and J lost 1 base, with 9 bases between them. Germline lookup yields CDR1 SGHKS and CDR2 YYEKEE (reference sequence). The CDR3 nucleotides read TGTGCCAGCAGGACCGGGGCCCAAGAGACCCAGTACATC. As protein: CASRTGAQETQYI.

This clonotype came up once. The gene calls are TRBV7-9 and TRBJ1-1; D gene unclear. CDR3 length: 15 residues. From germline, CDR1 is SEHNR and CDR2 FQNEAQ (reference sequence). Trimming took off 3 bases at V and 2 bases at J, with 13 bases between the two ends. The CDR3 spells CASSFSRTSNTEAFF. The CDR3 nucleotides are TGTGCCAGCAGCTTTAGTCGGACCTCCAACACTGAAGCTTTCTTT. Drawing the rest from reference TRBV7-9 and TRBJ1-1, the complete variable domain is DTGVSQNPRHKITKRGQNVTFRCDPISEHNRLYWYRQTLGQGPEFLTYFQNEAQLEKSRLLSDRFSAERPKGSFSTLEIQRTEQGDSAMYLCASSFSRTSNTEAFFGQGTRLTVV.

This clonotype was counted at least ten times. V gene TRBV20-1 combines with J gene TRBJ2-5; a weak D match, TRBD2 (5 bases). The ends were cut back, 1 base at V and 5 bases at J, with 14 bases in the middle. The germline gives CDR1 DFQATT, CDR2 SNEGSKA (reference sequence). This CDR3 comprises 14 residues. The CDR3 loop is CSARGGLSRETQYF. The CDR3 DNA reads TGCAGTGCTAGAGGCGGACTCAGCAGGGAGACCCAGTACTTC.